This T cell receptor beta chain was obtained from a study of kidney transplant recipient with SARS-CoV-2 infection. Via MiXCR, TCRdb re-called the reads, giving one row per CDR3 protein. The sample has 250,000 or so distinct CDR3 sequences; under 30% are singletons. From germline, CDR1 is SGHNT and CDR2 YENEEA. The junction had 8 bases not matched to a gene; V was cut back by 0 bases and J by 3 bases. The CDR3 is made up of 16 amino acids. This clonotype was counted ten times or more. This receptor was identified in a male patient aged 30 to 39 who had COVID-19 and was a kidney transplant recipient. A share of the T cells may be of graft donor origin. This specimen was a blood sample, taken at baseline and on roughly day 110 from a kidney transplant recipient. The chain joins TRBV11-3 to TRBJ2-7; the match to TRBD2 covers 7 bases. CDR3 in amino acids: CASSLDPWGGLYEQYF. DNA for the CDR3: TGTGCCAGCAGCTTAGATCCTTGGGGGGGTCTCTACGAGCAGTACTTC.